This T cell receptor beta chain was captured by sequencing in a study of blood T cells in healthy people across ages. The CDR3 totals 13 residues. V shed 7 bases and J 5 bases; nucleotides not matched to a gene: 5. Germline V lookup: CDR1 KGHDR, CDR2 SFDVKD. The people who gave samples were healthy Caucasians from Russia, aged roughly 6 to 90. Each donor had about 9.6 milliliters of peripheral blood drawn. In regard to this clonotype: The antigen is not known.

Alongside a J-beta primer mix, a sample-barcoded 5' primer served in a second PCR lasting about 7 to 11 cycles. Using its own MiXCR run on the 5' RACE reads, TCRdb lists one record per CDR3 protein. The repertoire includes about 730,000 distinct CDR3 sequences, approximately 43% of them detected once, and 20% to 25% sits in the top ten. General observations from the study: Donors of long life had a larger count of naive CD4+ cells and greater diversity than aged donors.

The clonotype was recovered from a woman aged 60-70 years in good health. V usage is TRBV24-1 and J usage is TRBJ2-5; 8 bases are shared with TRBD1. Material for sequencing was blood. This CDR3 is CATSRTGWETQYF. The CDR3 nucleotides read TGTGCCACCAGCCGGACAGGGTGGGAGACCCAGTACTTC.